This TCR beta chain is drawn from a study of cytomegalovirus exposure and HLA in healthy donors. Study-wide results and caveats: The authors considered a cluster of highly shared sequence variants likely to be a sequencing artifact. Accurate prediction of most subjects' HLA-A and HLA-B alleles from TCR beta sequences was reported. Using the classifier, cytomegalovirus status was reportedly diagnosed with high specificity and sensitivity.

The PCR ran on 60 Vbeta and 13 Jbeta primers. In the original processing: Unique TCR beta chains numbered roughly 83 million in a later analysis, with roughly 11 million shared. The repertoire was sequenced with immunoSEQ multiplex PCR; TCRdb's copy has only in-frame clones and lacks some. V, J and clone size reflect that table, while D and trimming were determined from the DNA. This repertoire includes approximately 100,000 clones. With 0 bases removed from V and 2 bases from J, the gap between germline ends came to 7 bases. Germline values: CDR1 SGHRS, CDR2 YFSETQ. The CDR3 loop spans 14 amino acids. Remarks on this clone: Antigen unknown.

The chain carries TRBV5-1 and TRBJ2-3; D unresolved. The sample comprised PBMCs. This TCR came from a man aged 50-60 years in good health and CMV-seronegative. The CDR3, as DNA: TGCGCCAGCAGCTTGGGGCAAATCACAGATACGCAGTATTTT. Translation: CASSLGQITDTQYF. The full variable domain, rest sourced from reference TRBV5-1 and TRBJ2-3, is KAGVTQTPRYLIKTRGQQVTLSCSPISGHRSVSWYQQTPGQGLQFLFEYFSETQRNKGNFPGRFSGRQFSNSRSEMNVSTLELGDSALYLCASSLGQITDTQYFGPGTRLTVL.